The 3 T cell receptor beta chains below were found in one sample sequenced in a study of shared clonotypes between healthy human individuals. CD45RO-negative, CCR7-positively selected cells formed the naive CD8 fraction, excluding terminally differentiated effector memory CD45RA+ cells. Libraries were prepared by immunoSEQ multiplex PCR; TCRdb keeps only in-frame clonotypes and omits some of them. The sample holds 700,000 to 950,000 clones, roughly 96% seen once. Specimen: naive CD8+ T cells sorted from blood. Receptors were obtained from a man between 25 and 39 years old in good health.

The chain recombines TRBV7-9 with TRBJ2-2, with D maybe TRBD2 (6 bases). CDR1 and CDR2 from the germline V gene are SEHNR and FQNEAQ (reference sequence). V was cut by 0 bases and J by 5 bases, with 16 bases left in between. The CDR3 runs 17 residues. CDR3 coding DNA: TGTGCCAGCAGCTTAGCTCGGGTCGGGAGCCGAACCGGGGAGCTGTTTTTT. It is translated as CASSLARVGSRTGELFF. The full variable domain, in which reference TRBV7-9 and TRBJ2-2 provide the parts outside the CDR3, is DTGVSQNPRHKITKRGQNVTFRCDPISEHNRLYWYRQTLGQGPEFLTYFQNEAQLEKSRLLSDRFSAERPKGSFSTLEIQRTEQGDSAMYLCASSLARVGSRTGELFFGEGSRLTVL.

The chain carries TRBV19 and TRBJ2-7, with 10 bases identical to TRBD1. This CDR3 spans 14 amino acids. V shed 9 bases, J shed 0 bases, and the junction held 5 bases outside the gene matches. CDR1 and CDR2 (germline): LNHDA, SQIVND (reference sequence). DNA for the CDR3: TGTGCCAGCGGGACAGGGGAGACCTCCTACGAGCAGTACTTC. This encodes CASGTGETSYEQYF.

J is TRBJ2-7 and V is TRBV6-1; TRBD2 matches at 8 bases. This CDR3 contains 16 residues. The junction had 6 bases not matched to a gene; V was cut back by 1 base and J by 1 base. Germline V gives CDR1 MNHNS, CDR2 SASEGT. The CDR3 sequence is CASSEEDSGMSYEQYF. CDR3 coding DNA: TGTGCCAGCAGTGAAGAAGATAGCGGGATGTCCTACGAGCAGTACTTC.